Presented here are 20 T cell receptor beta chains from one specimen sequenced in a study of CXCR3-negative and CXCR3-positive naive CD8 T cells. All TRB cDNA libraries came from 5' RACE performed with UMI labels. TCRdb re-analyzed the 5' RACE reads; it lists each CDR3 protein once, without DNA. This repertoire includes over 40,000 distinct CDR3 sequences. Sequences were obtained from naive CXCR3- CD8+ T cells from blood. Subset of the sample: CD45RO-CCR7+CD27+CD95- naive CD8+ T cells lacking CXCR3 (TNR3-). These receptors all come from a human donor in good health. Some clones in this sample may be carry-over from other donors' samples.

The chain employs TRBV29-1 and TRBJ1-2; the D call from TCRdb, TRBD1, cannot be confirmed without DNA. The CDR3 extends over 13 amino acids. Germline CDR1 and CDR2: SQVTM and ANQGSEA. The CDR3 here is CSALDRVNYGYTF.

This chain connects TRBV5-1 to TRBJ2-1; absent DNA, TCRdb's TRBD1 call cannot be checked. The CDR3 extends over 15 amino acids. Germline CDR1 reads SGHRS; CDR2 reads YFSETQ. The CDR3 protein is CASSPGQNSYNEQFF.

This chain joins TRBV7-9 and TRBJ2-3. From germline, CDR1 is SEHNR and CDR2 FQNEAQ (reference sequence). The CDR3 loop spans 12 amino acids. CDR3 in amino acids: CASSLGTDTQYF.

The genes are TRBV28 and TRBJ1-5; TCRdb designates TRBD1, a call that cannot be tested without DNA. This CDR3 is built from 17 residues. CDR1 is MDHEN, CDR2 SYDVKM, per germline. Here the CDR3 reads CASSFDTGGGSNQPQHF.

The chain joins TRBV15 to TRBJ1-5; TCRdb picks TRBD1, but there is no DNA to check that call. Germline V gene sequence: CDR1 LNHNV, CDR2 YYDKDF (reference sequence). The length of the CDR3 is 15 residues. The CDR3 is CATSSRAYSNQPQHF. The full variable domain, in which reference TRBV15 and TRBJ1-5 provide the parts outside the CDR3, is DAMVIQNPRYQVTQFGKPVTLSCSQTLNHNVMYWYQQKSSQAPKLLFHYYDKDFNNEADTPDNFQSRRPNTSFCFLDIRSPGLGDTAMYLCATSSRAYSNQPQHFGDGTRLSIL.

The chain carries TRBV28 and TRBJ2-7. Germline loops: CDR1 MDHEN, CDR2 SYDVKM. The CDR3 spans 13 residues. CDR3 loop: CASSPGISYEQYF.

This clonotype is medium-sized (0.01 to 0.1%) by frequency. This chain uses TRBV29-1 with TRBJ2-2. The CDR3 totals 15 residues. Germline-derived CDR1 and CDR2 are SQVTM and ANQGSEA. This chain's CDR3 is CSVEWETANTGELFF.

This clonotype is deemed medium-sized (0.01 to 0.1%) by its frequency. The CDR3 sequence is CASSPLYGSDEQFF. The rearrangement joins TRBV18 to TRBJ2-1. The germline V gene encodes CDR1 KGHSH and CDR2 LQKENI. This CDR3 comprises 14 residues.

This clonotype is medium-sized (0.01 to 0.1%) by frequency. The chain recombines TRBV12-3 or TRBV12-4 with TRBJ2-2; TCRdb indicates TRBD1, and absent DNA this call remains unverified. CDR3 size: 16 residues. The CDR3 reads CASSPAPRSNTGELFF.

The genes are TRBV20-1 and TRBJ2-7; there is no DNA to check the TCRdb D call of TRBD1. The CDR3 length is 20 residues. Germline assignment: CDR1 DFQATT and CDR2 SNEGSKA (reference sequence). The CDR3: CSARSGGGRSNSRSSYEQYF.

The genes are TRBV14 and TRBJ2-1; TCRdb's D call of TRBD1 is untestable without DNA. The germline V gene encodes CDR1 SGHDN and CDR2 FVKESK. This CDR3 spans 16 amino acids. The CDR3 loop reads CASSQGMGRGYNEQFF.

The chain recombines TRBV20-1 with TRBJ2-1; TCRdb proposes TRBD1, but this gene call is untestable without DNA. This CDR3 has 15 amino acids. CDR1 and CDR2 from the germline V gene are DFQATT and SNEGSKA (reference sequence). The CDR3 reads CSARDIGGANNEQFF.

The chain carries TRBV12-3 or TRBV12-4 and TRBJ2-5; the TCRdb call, TRBD1, lacks DNA for checking. This CDR3 spans 15 amino acids. CDR3 sequence reads: CASARGRPVQETQYF.

The chain couples TRBV27 to TRBJ1-1; the TCRdb D gene call, TRBD1, has no DNA to confirm it. The CDR3 consists of 15 residues. The germline V gene encodes CDR1 MNHEY and CDR2 SMNVEV (reference sequence). The CDR3 loop reads CASSLSGWDSTEAFF.

The J gene is TRBJ2-7, the V gene TRBV5-5. The germline gives CDR1 SGHKS, CDR2 YYEKEE (reference sequence). This CDR3 contains 13 residues. CDR3 in amino acids: CASSFGGGYEQYF.

The rearrangement uses TRBV4-3 and TRBJ1-1. This CDR3 contains 13 residues. Per the germline V gene, CDR1 is LGHNA and CDR2 is YSLEER. CDR3: CASSQDLLAEAFF.

The chain employs TRBV29-1 and TRBJ1-2. Germline-derived CDR1 and CDR2 are SQVTM and ANQGSEA. This CDR3 spans 13 amino acids. The CDR3 region is CSVVYRSLLYYTF. The complete variable domain, with remaining parts taken from reference TRBV29-1 and TRBJ1-2, reads SAVISQKPSRDICQRGTSLTIQCQVDSQVTMMFWYRQQPGQSLTLIATANQGSEATYESGFVIDKFPISRPNLTFSTLTVSNMSPEDSSIYLCSVVYRSLLYYTFGSGTRLTVV.

The chain carries TRBV7-6 and TRBJ2-1; lacking DNA, the TRBD1 call made by TCRdb goes unchecked. Germline CDR1 SGHVS, CDR2 FNYEAQ. The CDR3 length is 14 residues. This CDR3 reads CASSLEAQRGEQFF.

This rearrangement joins TRBV14 to TRBJ1-2. The CDR3 has 14 residues. Germline CDR1 SGHDN, CDR2 FVKESK. CDR3 sequence reads: CASSHLQGPYGYTF.

The chain couples TRBV5-1 to TRBJ2-1; TCRdb lists TRBD2, though no DNA is available to test this call. There are 17 residues in the CDR3. CDR1 and CDR2 from the germline V gene are SGHRS and YFSETQ. Here the CDR3 reads CASSPRLAGSVANEQFF.